This T cell receptor (beta chain) was recovered during a study of blood T cell repertoires in COVID-19. V lost 2 bases, J lost 6 bases, and 12 bases lay in between. CDR1 is SEHNR, CDR2 FQNEAQ, per germline (reference sequence). The CDR3 is 14 amino acids. Data came from immunoSEQ multiplex PCR; TCRdb stores just in-frame clones and leaves some out. The sample has about 240,000 clones, around nine tenths seen once. Sequencing used peripheral blood. The chain links TRBV7-9 to TRBJ2-3, with a tentative D call TRBD2 (6 bases). The source is a woman aged 70-85 years with active or convalescent COVID-19. This CDR3 is CASSLTRGWDTQYF. CDR3 bases: TGTGCCAGCAGCTTAACTCGGGGGTGGGATACGCAGTATTTT.